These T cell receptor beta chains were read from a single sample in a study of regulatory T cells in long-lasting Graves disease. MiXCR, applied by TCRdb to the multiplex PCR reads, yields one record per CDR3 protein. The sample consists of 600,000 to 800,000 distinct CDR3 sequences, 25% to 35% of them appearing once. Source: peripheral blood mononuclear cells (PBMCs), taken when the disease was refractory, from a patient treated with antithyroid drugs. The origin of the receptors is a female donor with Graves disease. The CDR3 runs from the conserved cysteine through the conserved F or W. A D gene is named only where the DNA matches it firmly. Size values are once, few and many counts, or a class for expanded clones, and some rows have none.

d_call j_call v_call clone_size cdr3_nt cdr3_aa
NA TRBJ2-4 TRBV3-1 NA TGTGCCAGCAGCCAAGATGCGGTAGGGGGAAACATTCAGTACTTC CASSQDAVGGNIQYF
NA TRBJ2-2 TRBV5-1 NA TGCGCCAGCAGCTTAAACGTTCTGAACACCGGGGAGCTGTTTTTT CASSLNVLNTGELFF
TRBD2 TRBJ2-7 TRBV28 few TGTGCCAGCAGCCCACCCGGACTAGCGGGAGGTCCCTTGCACGACGAGCAGTACTTC CASSPPGLAGGPLHDEQYF
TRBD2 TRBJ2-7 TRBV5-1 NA TGCGCCAGCAGCTTGATGAGTAGCGGGACCTCCTACGAGCAGTACTTC CASSLMSSGTSYEQYF
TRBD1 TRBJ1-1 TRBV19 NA TGTGCCAGTACTAGGACAGGGCTGTACACTGAAGCTTTCTTT CASTRTGLYTEAFF
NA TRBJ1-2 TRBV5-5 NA TGTGCCGTCCAGGGGAGTACTGGCTACACCTTC CAVQGSTGYTF
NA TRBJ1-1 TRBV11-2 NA TGTGCCAGCAGCCGGATATCAGGGGCTTACACTGAAGCTTTCTTT CASSRISGAYTEAFF
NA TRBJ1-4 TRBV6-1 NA TGTGCCAGCAGGGTTTCCGGGACATATGAAAAACTGTTTTTT CASRVSGTYEKLFF
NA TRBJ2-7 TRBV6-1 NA TGTGCCAGCAAACGTTCGGACGTTTACTACGAGCAGTACTTC CASKRSDVYYEQYF
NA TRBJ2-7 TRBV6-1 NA TGTGCCAGCAGTGACCGACCAGGACTAAGACCCTTAAGCTCCTACGAGCAGTACTTC CASSDRPGLRPLSSYEQYF
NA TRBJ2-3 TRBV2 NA TGTGCCAGCAGAGATTCAGGGGGGAGCACAGATACGCAGTATTTT CASRDSGGSTDTQYF
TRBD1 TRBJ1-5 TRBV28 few TGTGCCAGCAGTTTACGGACAGGGGGCTCTCAGCCCCAGCATTTT CASSLRTGGSQPQHF
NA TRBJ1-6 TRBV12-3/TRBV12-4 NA TGTGCCAGCAGTTTACCTCAACCAAATTCACCCCTCCACTTT CASSLPQPNSPLHF
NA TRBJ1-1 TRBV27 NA TGTGCCAGCAGTTTATCGACAGCCGGTAACACTGAAGCTTTCTTT CASSLSTAGNTEAFF